This entry describes one TCR beta chain. The antigen remains unidentified. V gave up 4 bases and J gave up 1 base, with 14 bases separating them. There are 15 residues in the CDR3. Germline V lookup: CDR1 SGHDT, CDR2 YYEEEE. This entry comes from a study of glioma-infiltrating T cells after dendritic cell vaccination. Input was about 2 ug genomic DNA, or all available if less. The primer mix had 60 V beta and 13 J beta primers. TCRdb's table, derived via immunoSEQ multiplex PCR, lists solely in-frame clones and lacks some. The sample consists of tens of thousands of clones, about 84% of them appearing once. Time point defined: after dendritic cell vaccination, including at tumor progression/relapse. Findings of the study overall: No direct clonality-survival link was found; a diverse polyclonal response may matter. Few patients contributed both blood and tumor specimens.

The sequencing used blood, collected after dendritic cell vaccination. The TCR was taken from a human donor with glioblastoma. The chain joins TRBV5-6 to TRBJ2-5; tentatively, D is TRBD2 (5 bases). CDR3 amino acids: CASSLGLSRQETQYF. CDR3 DNA sequence: TGTGCCAGCAGCCTTGGACTCTCTCGCCAAGAGACCCAGTACTTC.